The TCR beta chain described here comes from a study of cytomegalovirus exposure and HLA in healthy donors. Overall study: Tens of millions of unique TCRs from HLA-typed donors were held in an early release of data.

A multiplex PCR was run with 60 Vbeta primers and 13 Jbeta primers. The repertoire was sequenced with immunoSEQ multiplex PCR; TCRdb's copy has only in-frame clones and lacks some. There are about 65,000 clones in the sample; around 77% occur only once, and around 4.7% lies in the top ten. For this clone: Its antigen is undetermined.

V lost 0 bases, J lost 0 bases, and 20 bases lay in between. This CDR3 is built from 19 residues. Germline V gene lookup returns CDR1 SGHTA and CDR2 FQGNSA. Regarding the study as a whole: After further analysis at a later stage, 16,951 TCR beta sequences were associated with HLA alleles at 0.05 false discovery rate. CMV serostatus was the sole immune exposure data available.

The rearrangement uses TRBV7-2 and TRBJ1-1; TRBD1 is a possible D gene (5 bases). The source of this sequence is a woman between 25 and 40 years old in good health and CMV-seronegative. Sequenced material: PBMCs. CDR3 nucleotides: TGTGCCAGCAGCTTAGCATCTTATACGACAGCTATCATGAACACTGAAGCTTTCTTT. It translates to CASSLASYTTAIMNTEAFF.